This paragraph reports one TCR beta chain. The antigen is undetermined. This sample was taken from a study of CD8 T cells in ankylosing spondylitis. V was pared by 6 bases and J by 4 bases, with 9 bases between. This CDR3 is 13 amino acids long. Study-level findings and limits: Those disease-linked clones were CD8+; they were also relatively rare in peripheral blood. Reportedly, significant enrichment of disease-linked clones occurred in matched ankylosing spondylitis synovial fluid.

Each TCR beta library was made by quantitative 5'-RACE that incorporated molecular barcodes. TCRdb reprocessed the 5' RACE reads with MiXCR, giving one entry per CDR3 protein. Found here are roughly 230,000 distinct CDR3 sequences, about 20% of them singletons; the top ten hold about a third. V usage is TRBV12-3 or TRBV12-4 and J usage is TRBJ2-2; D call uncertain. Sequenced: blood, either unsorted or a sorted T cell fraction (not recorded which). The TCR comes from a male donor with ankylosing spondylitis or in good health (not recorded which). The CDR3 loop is CASSVTTTGELFF. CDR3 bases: TGTGCCAGCAGCGTAACCACCACCGGGGAGCTGTTTTTT.